This T cell receptor beta chain stems from a study of cytomegalovirus exposure and HLA in healthy donors. Generated by immunoSEQ multiplex PCR, the TCRdb table keeps only in-frame clones and is missing some. The table records roughly 120,000 clones, about 83% of them present only once. This CDR3 region has 19 residues. Germline V CDR1 and CDR2: MDHEN, SYDVKM. Trimming took 2 bases from V and 2 from J; bases not matched to a gene: 12. Study-wide points: Associated with cytomegalovirus, according to the listing, were fewer than 200 TCR beta chains. As was reported, the classifier diagnosed cytomegalovirus status with high specificity and sensitivity. Most TCR sequences showed up rarely, but some public TCRs showed up in many donors.

For this clone: Its cognate antigen is unknown.

The donors were part of the approximately 130-subject validation cohort, which stood apart from the approximately 640-subject first cohort. Sequencing input: PBMCs. This sequence originates from a man younger than 35 in good health and CMV-seronegative. The V gene is TRBV28, the J gene TRBJ2-3; TRBD2 aligns across 11 bases. The CDR3 protein is CASSLPALGTSGITDTQYF. In DNA, the CDR3 is TGTGCCAGCAGTTTACCCGCTCTCGGGACTAGCGGCATCACAGATACGCAGTATTTT. The full variable domain, in which reference TRBV28 and TRBJ2-3 provide the parts outside the CDR3, is DVKVTQSSRYLVKRTGEKVFLECVQDMDHENMFWYRQDPGLGLRLIYFSYDVKMKEKGDIPEGYSVSREKKERFSLILESASTNQTSMYLCASSLPALGTSGITDTQYFGPGTRLTVL.